Included here is one TCR beta chain sequence, with context. The antigen it binds to is not known. No base-level quality is on record; no much larger clone is a single base apart. From each donor, a single peripheral blood sample of around 120 mL on average was drawn into heparinised tubes. A BD FACSAria II was used to sort naive, central memory, regulatory and stem cell-like memory CD4+ T cells with a panel that included CD45RO, CCR7, CD25, CD127, CD95 and CD27. A purity above 98% was achieved for all sorted populations. Right away, PBMCs were isolated by Lymphoprep density gradient centrifugation and were stained directly, with no culture step. Samples were stained and sorted in pairs, with one healthy donor and one patient per experiment, so that batch effects were minimized. This record comes from a study of beta chain features in type 1 diabetes (dated by TCRdb to 2017 to 2018). Background for the entire study: No differences in mean age, gender distribution, total cell number or subset yield were found between patients and healthy donors. A total of some 100,000,000 sorted cells were examined across all samples, and the number of cells per subset was strongly correlated with RNA yield. In the study, recently diagnosed type 1 diabetes patients and matched healthy donors were compared on the TCRB repertoires of their sorted circulating CD4+ T cell subsets. Whereas all 30 or so donors provided naive and central memory subsets, regulatory and stem cell-like memory subsets were isolated from just 8 patients and roughly eight healthy donors. Results and caveats for the whole study, not just this receptor: Because cDNA was sequenced instead of genomic DNA, highly expressing activated cells could be over-represented, though the groups showed no difference in activation or CD3 levels. At VDJ recombination sites, patients with type 1 diabetes made fewer insertions and deleted more nucleotides, a pattern implying thymic rearrangement abnormalities. Naive, central memory and regulatory TCRB repertoires appeared to be more similar among patients than among healthy donors. Shorter templates might be favored by PCR, yet because patient and control samples were amplified and corrected together, any such skew would affect both groups equally. HLA sub-analyses involved small numbers of individuals, so any influence of HLA type on TCRB rearrangement remained unresolved. In all four CD4+ subsets, TCRB CDR3 length was moderately but significantly shorter in type 1 diabetes patients.

The entire amount of isolated RNA was reverse transcribed using the High Capacity cDNA Reverse Transcription Kit, so the sequenced TCRB transcripts were expressed ones. Deep immunoSEQ sequencing was performed on naive, central memory and regulatory T cell samples, with an average of roughly 3.6 million total reads per sample. After sorted cells were lysed in RLT buffer, RNA was extracted with DNase-treated RNeasy Micro or Mini kits, with the choice depending on cell number. To prevent cross-contamination, every cell subset was processed on its own, while patient and healthy donor samples were processed together. Using the immunoSEQ multiplex PCR, TCRB sequences were amplified from cDNA into 87-bp fragments spanning the CDR3 region. Sequencing of the amplicons was performed on the Illumina HiSeq platform. Turning to the authors' computational methods: PCR bias was computationally corrected using synthetic template baselines, reads within Hamming distance 2 were collapsed, and singletons that could not be merged were discarded. Reads were aligned against IMGT to assign V, D and J genes, CDR3 length and insertions or deletions at six rearrangement sites. Clonotype counts were normalized to sorted cell number within each subset before computing true diversity and Gini coefficients with the tcR R package. The overlap coefficient, calculated on TCRB nucleotide sequences, was used to quantify repertoire sharing. Out-of-frame TCRB sequences from naive cells were analyzed to stand in for the pre-selection repertoire. TCRdb mirrors the immuneACCESS table, restricted to in-frame sequences. Some clones are absent from its copies; in checked studies, under half trace to an unresolved V gene, and the reason for the others is unknown. The V and J calls and the clone size are those of that table, but D and trimming were determined from the DNA. Within this sample are fewer than 650,000 clones, with 15% to 17% of them counted one time only. The ten top clones hold approximately 0.093% of the sample.

The sequenced sample consisted of naive CD4+ T cells from blood. This sample's cell subset or site label indicates: true naive CD4+ T cells. The receptor was derived from a man between 18 and 35 years old in good health.

The CDR3 loop reads CASRPHGGEKLFF. The bases read TGTGCCAGTAGGCCCCATGGTGGTGAAAAACTGTTTTTT. The chain is made from TRBV19 and TRBJ1-4; confidence is insufficient to name the D gene. The CDR3 runs 13 residues from the cysteine to the phenylalanine. Only CDR3 DNA is held: 39 bases, read in frame from base 1. The germline ends are 12 bases apart after V is trimmed by 6 bases and J by 7 bases. CDR1 and CDR2, per the germline V gene (reference sequence), are LNHDA and SQIVND.